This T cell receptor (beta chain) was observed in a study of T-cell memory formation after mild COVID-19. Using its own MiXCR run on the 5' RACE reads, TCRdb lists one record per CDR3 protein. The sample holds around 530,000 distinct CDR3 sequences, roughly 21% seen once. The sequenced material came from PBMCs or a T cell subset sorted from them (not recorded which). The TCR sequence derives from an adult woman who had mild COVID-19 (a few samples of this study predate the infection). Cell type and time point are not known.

The CDR3 here is CSAADGPYEQYF. CDR3 nucleotides: TGCAGTGCAGCTGACGGACCCTACGAGCAGTACTTC. The V call is TRBV20-1, the J call TRBJ2-7; D not resolved. Trimming shortened V by 6 bases and J by 2 bases, and 11 bases separated the two germline ends. The CDR3 is 12 residues long. The germline gives CDR1 DFQATT, CDR2 SNEGSKA (reference sequence).